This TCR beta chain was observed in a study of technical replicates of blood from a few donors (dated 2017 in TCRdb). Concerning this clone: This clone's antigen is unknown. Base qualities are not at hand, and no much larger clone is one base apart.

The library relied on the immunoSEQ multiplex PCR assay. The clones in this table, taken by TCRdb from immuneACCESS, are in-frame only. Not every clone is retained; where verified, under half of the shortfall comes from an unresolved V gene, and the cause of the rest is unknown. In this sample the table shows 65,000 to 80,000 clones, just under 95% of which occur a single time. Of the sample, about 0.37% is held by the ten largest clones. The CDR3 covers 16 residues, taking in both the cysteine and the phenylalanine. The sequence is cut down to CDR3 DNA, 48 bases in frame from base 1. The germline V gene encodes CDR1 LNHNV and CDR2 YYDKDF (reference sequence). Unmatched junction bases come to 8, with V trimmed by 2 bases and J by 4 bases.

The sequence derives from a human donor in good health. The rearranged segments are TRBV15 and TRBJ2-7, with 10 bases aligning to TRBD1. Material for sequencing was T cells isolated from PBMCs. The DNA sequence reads TGTGCCACCAGCAGATACTTCGGGACAGGGGTATACGAGCAGTACTTC. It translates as CATSRYFGTGVYEQYF.